This T cell receptor (beta chain) originates from a study of shared clonotypes between healthy human individuals. Overall study: CD8 memory received one plate per donor, CD8 naive two, CD4 memory three and CD4 naive three. Whole-study findings and limits: Sampling used blood alone; tissue repertoires probably differ. About 5% of naive CD4 clonotypes were common to four donors. Among non-shared clonotypes, generation probabilities were lower than among those shared by all four donors.

V lost 5 bases, J lost 0 bases, and 9 bases stayed unmatched. The CDR3 has 18 residues. CDR1 is MNHEY, CDR2 SMNVEV, per germline (reference sequence). Assay: immunoSEQ multiplex PCR; the TCRdb copy retains only in-frame clones and omits some. Here the sample spans approximately 640,000 clones, around 72% being singletons. With respect to this clone: Its antigen is undetermined.

Specimen: memory CD4+ T cells sorted from blood. Subset meaning: CD45RA-negative fraction. The source of this sequence is a woman aged 30 to 39 in good health. The chain recombines TRBV27 with TRBJ2-7; 14 nucleotides agree with TRBD2. The DNA for the CDR3 is TGTGCCAGCAGTCCGGGGACTAGCGGGAGAAGCCACTCCTACGAGCAGTACTTC. Translation gives CASSPGTSGRSHSYEQYF.